This TCR beta chain is drawn from a study of blood T cell repertoires in COVID-19. Source study methods: Amplified reference gene primers provided the basis for estimating nucleated cell counts. TCRdb keeps only in-frame clones here, not all; method: immunoSEQ multiplex PCR. The V and J calls and clone size come from that table; D and trimming were worked out from the DNA. The sample records 62,000 or so clones, around 91% being singletons. Trimming pared 2 bases from V and 5 bases from J, leaving 13 bases between. The V gene's germline CDR1 is SGHRS and CDR2 YFSETQ. The CDR3 extends over 14 amino acids. This clone was recorded only once.

This chain uses TRBV5-1 with TRBJ2-5; the D is unclear. The sample was peripheral blood. The receptor's source is a man aged 50 or older with acute or convalescent COVID-19. CDR3 in amino acids: CASSLAGPRETQYF. CDR3 sequence (DNA): TGCGCCAGCAGCTTAGCAGGCCCCCGCGAGACCCAGTACTTC.